Shown below are 22 T cell receptor beta chains from a single sample sequenced in a study of CD8 T cells in Susac syndrome. When the RNA was reverse transcribed, random hexamers were used with an input of roughly 0.45 to 1 ug. MiXCR was run by TCRdb on the immunoSEQ multiplex PCR reads, yielding one entry per CDR3 protein. The sample has about 180,000 distinct CDR3 sequences, around 94% seen once. What was sequenced was CD4+ T cells from PBMCs. The receptors shown here come from a human donor with Susac syndrome.

J is TRBJ1-5 and V is TRBV20-1; D is undetermined. The length of the CDR3 is 14 residues. Looked up from germline, CDR1 is DFQATT and CDR2 is SNEGSKA (reference sequence). Trimming pared 0 bases from V and 0 bases from J, leaving 6 bases between. The CDR3 nucleotides read TGCAGTGCTAGAGACACGGTTAGCAATCAGCCCCAGCATTTT. This gives the protein CSARDTVSNQPQHF.

The genes are TRBV6-5 and TRBJ2-1; D may be TRBD1 or TRBD2 (5 bases each). V lost 6 bases, J lost 2 bases, and 14 bases lay in between. The CDR3 totals 15 residues. CDR1 is MNHEY and CDR2 is SVGAGI in the germline V gene. As DNA, the CDR3 is TGTGCCAGCAGGGCCGTCGGGACGGCCTACAATGAGCAGTTCTTC. Its translation: CASRAVGTAYNEQFF.

The chain recombines TRBV5-1 with TRBJ2-5; 10 nucleotides align to TRBD1. The V gene's germline CDR1 is SGHRS and CDR2 YFSETQ. J lost 4 bases, V lost 4 bases, and 10 bases had no gene match. The CDR3 covers 16 residues. CDR3 protein: CASSDSGTGVGETQYF. The CDR3 bases are TGCGCCAGCAGCGACTCCGGGACAGGGGTTGGAGAGACCCAGTACTTC.

The CDR3 spells CAWTQTGREQYF. The DNA for the CDR3 is TGTGCCTGGACCCAGACAGGTCGCGAGCAGTACTTC. The chain joins TRBV30 to TRBJ2-7, with D possibly matching TRBD1 (6 bases). This CDR3 has 12 amino acids. The V end lost 4 bases, the J end lost 6 bases, and 13 bases lay between the germline ends. The germline V gene has CDR1 GTSNPN and CDR2 SVGIG (reference sequence).

The count of this clonotype is one. The V call is TRBV7-3, the J call TRBJ2-1; D unresolved. Per germline, CDR1 SGHTA and CDR2 FQGTGA. V gave up 5 bases and J gave up 3 bases, with 8 bases separating them. This CDR3 spans 13 amino acids. The CDR3, as DNA: TGTGCCAGCAGCCTAAACAACTACAATGAGCAGTTCTTC. This encodes CASSLNNYNEQFF. Full variable domain (rest looked up from reference TRBV7-3 and TRBJ2-1): GAGVSQTPSNKVTEKGKYVELRCDPISGHTALYWYRQSLGQGPEFLIYFQGTGAADDSGLPNDRFFAVRPEGSVSTLKIQRTERGDSAVYLCASSLNNYNEQFFGPGTRLTVL.

The genes are TRBV10-3 and TRBJ2-1; 7 nucleotides agree with TRBD1. CDR3 length: 15 residues. Trimming cost V 5 bases and J 7 bases; bases outside gene matches: 11. Germline V lookup: CDR1 ENHRY, CDR2 SYGVKD. The CDR3 nucleotides read TGTGCCATCAGTTTGGCGCAAGGGGGCTCTAATGAGCAGTTCTTC. It codes for CAISLAQGGSNEQFF.

The CDR3 DNA follows: TGTGCCAGCAGCTTAGTGGCCTCTGGGGCCAACGTCCTGACTTTC. This codes for CASSLVASGANVLTF. This sequence joins TRBV7-2 and TRBJ2-6; D unclear. The CDR3 has 15 amino acids. The V end was cut by 1 base, the J end by 0 bases, with 4 bases between. Germline V CDR1 and CDR2: SGHTA, FQGNSA.

The genes are TRBV7-2 and TRBJ2-3, with TRBD2 identical over 9 bases. The CDR3 is made up of 17 amino acids. J gave up 2 bases and V 0 bases, and 6 bases lay outside the gene matches. Per the germline V gene, CDR1 is SGHTA and CDR2 is FQGNSA. CDR3 bases: TGTGCCAGCAGCTTAGCGCACGGCGGGGGGGTCACAGATACGCAGTATTTT. Translating gives CASSLAHGGGVTDTQYF.

This chain joins TRBV25-1 and TRBJ1-1; D unresolved. Trimming cost V 8 bases and J 5 bases, with 9 bases left between them. The CDR3 runs 11 residues. Germline V gives CDR1 MGHDK, CDR2 SYGVNS. CDR3 region: CASGIQTEAFF. For the CDR3, the DNA is TGTGCCAGCGGGATTCAGACTGAAGCTTTCTTT.

The genes are TRBV4-3 and TRBJ1-5, with D possibly being TRBD1 (5 bases). V was trimmed by 4 bases and J by 5 bases, leaving 18 bases between them. From germline, CDR1 is LGHNA and CDR2 YSLEER. The CDR3 contains 16 residues. The CDR3 sequence is CASSPLPAPGHQPQHF. The CDR3 DNA reads as TGCGCCAGCAGCCCCCTACCGGCTCCGGGGCATCAGCCCCAGCATTTT.

This clonotype was observed a single time. The chain uses TRBV20-1 and TRBJ1-6; 7 bases align to TRBD1. The V and J ends lost 3 bases and 5 bases, in that order; junction bases with no gene match: 7. CDR1 is DFQATT and CDR2 is SNEGSKA in the germline V gene (reference sequence). This CDR3 region has 15 residues. The CDR3 loop reads CSARAPGGDNSPLHF. CDR3 DNA: TGCAGTGCTAGGGCCCCAGGGGGGGATAATTCACCCCTCCACTTT.

This sequence joins TRBV20-1 and TRBJ2-5; 7 nucleotides match TRBD2. This CDR3 spans 11 amino acids. The germline V gene has CDR1 DFQATT and CDR2 SNEGSKA (reference sequence). V was pared by 7 bases and J by 5 bases, with 4 bases of the junction left unmatched. As DNA, the CDR3 is TGCAGTGTTCCCGGGGGGGAGACCCAGTACTTC. It translates to CSVPGGETQYF.

V is TRBV9 and J is TRBJ1-1, with TRBD1 matching 7 bases. Germline trimming cut 4 bases from V and 7 bases from J; bases unmatched to any gene: 7. The CDR3 is 13 amino acids. Germline V lookup: CDR1 SGDLS, CDR2 YYNGEE. The CDR3 spells CASSKRQGGEAFF. The CDR3 DNA reads as TGTGCCAGCAGCAAACGACAGGGCGGTGAAGCTTTCTTT. Combining the CDR3 with reference TRBV9 and TRBJ1-1 gives the whole variable domain DSGVTQTPKHLITATGQRVTLRCSPRSGDLSVYWYQQSLDQGLQFLIQYYNGEERAKGNILERFSAQQFPDLHSELNLSSLELGDSALYFCASSKRQGGEAFFGQGTRLTVV.

The rearrangement joins TRBV7-2 to TRBJ2-3; no firm D call. With 5 bases removed from V and 1 base from J, the gap between germline ends came to 10 bases. CDR3 length: 14 amino acids. Germline V gives CDR1 SGHTA, CDR2 FQGNSA. CDR3 sequence (DNA): TGTGCCAGCAGCACGCGCATGCGCACAGATACGCAGTATTTT. Translation: CASSTRMRTDTQYF.

V gene TRBV29-1 combines with J gene TRBJ1-2; D not certain. The CDR3 is 17 amino acids. V lost 6 bases and J lost 7, with 30 bases in between. Germline CDR1 SQVTM, CDR2 ANQGSEA. The CDR3 reads CSVTGRQNGPGVGGYTF. DNA of the CDR3: TGCAGCGTGACCGGGAGGCAGAACGGTCCCGGGGTAGGTGGCTACACCTTC.

The chain couples TRBV10-3 to TRBJ1-1; D gene uncertain. The CDR3 runs to 13 residues. From germline, CDR1 is ENHRY and CDR2 SYGVKD. V was shortened by 5 bases and J by 7 bases, with 14 bases between the two germline ends. CDR3 DNA sequence: TGTGCCATCAGTTCTGGGGATGAGGGTGAAGCTTTCTTT. Residues: CAISSGDEGEAFF.

This clonotype was counted between two and nine times. J is TRBJ2-7 and V is TRBV7-2; D call uncertain. Germline values: CDR1 SGHTA, CDR2 FQGNSA. The V end was cut by 5 bases, the J end by 1 base, with 9 bases between. This CDR3 is built from 13 residues. The CDR3 DNA follows: TGTGCCAGCAGCCCGCCCTCGTCCTACGAGCAGTACTTC. Its translation is CASSPPSSYEQYF.

The V and J genes are TRBV20-1 and TRBJ2-3; weak D call: TRBD1 (6 bases). Trimming cost V 4 bases and J 0 bases, with 8 bases left between them. The CDR3 contains 13 residues. The germline V gene has CDR1 DFQATT and CDR2 SNEGSKA (reference sequence). Here the CDR3 DNA reads TGCAGTGCTAACAGGGCGAGCACAGATACGCAGTATTTT. Protein sequence: CSANRASTDTQYF.

The chain is built from TRBV20-1 and TRBJ1-1, with TRBD1 identical over 9 bases. Germline-derived CDR1 and CDR2 are DFQATT and SNEGSKA (reference sequence). This CDR3 has 11 amino acids. V gave up 0 bases and J gave up 10 bases; unmatched junction bases: 0. The CDR3 region is CSAREDRGAFF. The DNA for the CDR3 is TGCAGTGCTAGAGAGGACAGGGGAGCTTTCTTT.

The rearrangement joins TRBV4-2 to TRBJ1-5, with D possibly being TRBD1 (6 bases). The germline V gene has CDR1 LGHNA and CDR2 YNFKEQ. Trimming stripped 4 bases from V and 0 bases from J, with 16 bases between. This CDR3 is 17 amino acids long. DNA for the CDR3: TGTGCCAGCAGCCTCGGTATTACAGGGCTTAGCAATCAGCCCCAGCATTTT. Its protein is CASSLGITGLSNQPQHF.

The V call is TRBV18, the J call TRBJ2-4, with 8 bases aligning to TRBD1. The germline gives CDR1 KGHSH, CDR2 LQKENI. CDR3 length: 13 residues. V trimming: 3 bases; J trimming: 11 bases; junction bases outside the gene matches: 6. This CDR3 reads CASSPQQGEVQYF. In DNA form, the CDR3 reads TGTGCCAGCTCACCCCAACAGGGGGAGGTTCAGTACTTC.

The chain carries TRBV20-1 and TRBJ1-1; TRBD1 matches at 7 bases. The germline V gene encodes CDR1 DFQATT and CDR2 SNEGSKA (reference sequence). J gave up 3 bases and V 2 bases, and 9 bases lay outside the gene matches. CDR3 size: 15 residues. The CDR3 sequence is CSARKWGQGDTEAFF. The CDR3 bases are TGCAGTGCTAGAAAATGGGGCCAGGGGGACACTGAAGCTTTCTTT.